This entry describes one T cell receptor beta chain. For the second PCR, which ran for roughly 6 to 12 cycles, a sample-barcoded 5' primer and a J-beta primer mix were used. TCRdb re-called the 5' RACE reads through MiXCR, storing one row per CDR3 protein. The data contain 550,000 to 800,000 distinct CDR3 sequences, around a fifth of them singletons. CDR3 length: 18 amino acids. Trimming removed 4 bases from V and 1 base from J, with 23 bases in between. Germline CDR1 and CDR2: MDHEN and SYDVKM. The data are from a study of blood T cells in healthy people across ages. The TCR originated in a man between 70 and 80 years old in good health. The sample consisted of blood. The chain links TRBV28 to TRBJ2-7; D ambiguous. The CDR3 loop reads CASSSVGLKSFGSYEQYF. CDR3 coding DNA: TGTGCCAGCAGTTCCGTTGGCCTGAAATCCTTCGGATCCTACGAGCAGTACTTC.